The source of this T cell receptor (beta chain) is a study of PD-L1 blockade in urothelial cancer. Study results and limitations: Blood TCR clonality below the median before treatment was a predictor of better survival.

Here immunoSEQ multiplex PCR was the method, and the copy in TCRdb shows in-frame clones only, minus some. The table has 70,000 or so clones, around four fifths seen once. For this clone: Its antigen is not known.

V was shortened by 2 bases and J by 6 bases, with 11 bases between the two germline ends. Germline V gene sequence: CDR1 SGHTA, CDR2 FQGTGA. The CDR3 sequence is 14 residues long. The chain is built from TRBV7-3 and TRBJ2-1; a possible D gene is TRBD1 (6 bases). The clonotype originates from a man between 65 and 80 years old with urothelial cancer. Sequences were derived from PBMCs, sampled around atezolizumab (anti-PD-L1) treatment. As DNA, the CDR3 is TGTGCCAGCAGCTTAGGACAGAGGGGCAATGAGCAGTTCTTC. This sequence encodes CASSLGQRGNEQFF.